This TCR beta chain was obtained from a study of T cell changes during pregnancy in multiple sclerosis. Germline loops: CDR1 SGHKS, CDR2 YYEKEE (reference sequence). Unmatched junction bases numbered 8, after V lost 3 bases and J lost 11 bases. This CDR3 has 13 residues. Libraries were prepared by immunoSEQ multiplex PCR; TCRdb keeps only in-frame clonotypes and omits some of them. This table has 80,000 to 100,000 clones, 90% to 95% appearing once. The source material was peripheral blood, sampled after pregnancy. The clonotype comes from a female donor in good health, enrolled as a control in a pregnancy study. V is TRBV5-5 and J is TRBJ1-5, with 7 bases aligning to TRBD1. CDR3 residues: CASSSDRAGTQHF. CDR3 coding DNA: TGTGCCAGCAGCTCAGACAGGGCCGGGACCCAGCATTTT.